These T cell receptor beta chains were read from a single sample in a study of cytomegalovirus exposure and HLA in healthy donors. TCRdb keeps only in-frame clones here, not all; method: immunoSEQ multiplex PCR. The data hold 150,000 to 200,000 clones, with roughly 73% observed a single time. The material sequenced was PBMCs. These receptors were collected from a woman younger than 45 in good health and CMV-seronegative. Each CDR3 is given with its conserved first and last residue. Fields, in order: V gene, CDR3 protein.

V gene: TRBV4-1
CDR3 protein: CASSHPGRGNEQYF

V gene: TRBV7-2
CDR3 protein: CASSLGTSRGYQPQHF

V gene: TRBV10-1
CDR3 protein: CASSSGAGYGYTF

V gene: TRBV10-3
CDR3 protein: CAISGTGTGYYEQYF

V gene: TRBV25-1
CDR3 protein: CASSESTGNNSPLHF

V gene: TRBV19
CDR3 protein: CASSVGETQYF

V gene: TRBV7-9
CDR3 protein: CASSRFPTSGGRKETQYF

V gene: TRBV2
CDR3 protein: CASSGLAGIVYNEQFF

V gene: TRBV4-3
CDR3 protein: CASSQGRGSGGVYNEQFF

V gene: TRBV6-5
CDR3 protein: CASGRLDEQFF

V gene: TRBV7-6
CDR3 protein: CASSLARGETGLYNSPLHF

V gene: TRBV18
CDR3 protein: CASSPTSGSMWENIQYF

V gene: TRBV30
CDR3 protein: CAWGTGNEETQYF

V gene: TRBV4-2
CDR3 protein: CASSQGDEQFF

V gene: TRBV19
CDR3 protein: CASTGEWNEQYF

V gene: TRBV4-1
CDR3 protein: CASSQPAGGGYGYTF

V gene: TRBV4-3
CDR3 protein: CASSQVLAGGYTF

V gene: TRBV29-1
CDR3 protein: CSASAGANGYTF

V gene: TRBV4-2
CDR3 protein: CASSQGTGGFIEAFF

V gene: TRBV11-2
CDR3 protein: CASSFSSAADTQYF

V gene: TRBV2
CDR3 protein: CASSDQGPDTQYF

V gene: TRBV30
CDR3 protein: CAWSVMASMETQYF